The entry that follows covers one T cell receptor beta chain sequence. The protocol was immunoSEQ multiplex PCR, while the TCRdb copy is restricted to in-frame clones and leaves out a portion. Altogether about 150,000 clones are present, approximately 93% being singletons, with the ten largest covering about 5.2%. The CDR3 sequence is 16 residues long. The trim removed 0 bases at V and 8 bases at J, leaving 11 bases unmatched. The V gene's germline CDR1 is LNHNV and CDR2 YYDKDF (reference sequence). This specimen belongs to a study of control samples from healthy donors and cancer patients. The specimen sequenced was blood. This chain links TRBV15 with TRBJ1-2, with TRBD1 matching 8 bases. This TCR derives from a man aged 35 to 55 in good health. The CDR3 coding sequence is TGTGCCACCAGCAGAGAGGCGACAGGGGCTGCGAGGGGCTACACCTTC. It specifies CATSREATGAARGYTF.